This T cell receptor beta chain was captured in a study of early T cells in non-severe SARS-CoV-2 infection. Study-wide background: Sequencing of bulk RNA from unsorted whole blood was done, without chain pairing.

Trimming cost V 4 bases and J 4 bases, with 20 bases left between them. Per germline, CDR1 SGHRS and CDR2 YFSETQ. This CDR3 contains 17 residues. About this clonotype: Its antigen is still unknown.

Unique molecular identifiers (one per individual cDNA molecule) were attached. TCRdb re-derived calls from the 5' RACE reads in MiXCR, one entry per CDR3 protein. The table shows around 100,000 distinct CDR3 sequences, with roughly 15% occurring only once. Findings and caveats of the study: VDJdb matches were skewed toward anti-spike CD8 T cell responses.

The sequencing sample was made of whole blood. The V call is TRBV5-1, the J call TRBJ2-2, with D perhaps matching TRBD1 (6 bases). This TCR was recovered from an adult who was a healthcare worker with PCR-confirmed SARS-CoV-2 infection or an uninfected control (not recorded which). Here the CDR3 reads CASSHLVSRGGTGELFF. The DNA for the CDR3 is TGCGCCAGCAGCCACCTTGTGTCCAGGGGTGGCACCGGGGAGCTGTTTTTT.